The subject of this entry is one T cell receptor (beta chain). One Seattle source followed patients from active infection through their disease course. Germline V gene lookup returns CDR1 SGDLS and CDR2 YYNGEE. The trim removed 2 bases at V and 0 bases at J, leaving 10 bases unmatched. This CDR3 has 17 residues. Libraries were prepared by immunoSEQ multiplex PCR; TCRdb keeps only in-frame clonotypes and omits some of them. This sample has 210,000 or so clones; over 80% occur once, and the top ten carry 1.3%. These data are taken from a study of blood T cell repertoires in COVID-19. Study-level information: Donors in the United States, Italy and Spain gave samples during acute or convalescent COVID-19. Sample material is recorded as cDNA or gDNA derived from T cells, B-cell-depleted T cells, or PBMCs.

This TCR derives from a woman aged 30 to 39 with COVID-19, enrolled during active disease. The sequenced material came from peripheral blood. The chain is built from TRBV9 and TRBJ1-1; 7 nucleotides align to TRBD1. The DNA for the CDR3 is TGTGCCAGCAGCGTTGGAGGGGGCTTCCACATGAACACTGAAGCTTTCTTT. It codes for CASSVGGGFHMNTEAFF.